These T cell receptor beta chains were read from a single sample in a study of human T cells and chemical hapten exposure. TCRdb reprocessed the RACE reads via MiXCR and lists one record per CDR3 protein. The sample lists 80,000 to 95,000 distinct CDR3 sequences, about 11% occurring once. Sequencing used whole blood, obtained in connection with sensitization to the hapten diphenylcyclopropenone (DPC). These receptor sequences come from a woman aged 45-65 years with alopecia areata. Some clones in this sample may be carry-over from other donors' samples. Both conserved end residues are part of each CDR3. The D gene is left open where the match is weak. Expanded clones are given a class, and other clones once, few, many or no size at all.

>TRBD2|TRBJ2-1|few|TRBV2
CASSGGLAGKEQFF
TGTGCCAGCAGTGGGGGGCTAGCGGGAAAGGAGCAGTTCTTC
>NA|TRBJ1-3|many|TRBV7-9
CASSESFVSGNTIYF
TGTGCCAGCAGCGAATCTTTCGTCTCTGGAAACACCATATATTTT
>NA|TRBJ1-2|NA|TRBV7-2
CASSFDYRYGYTF
TGTGCCAGCAGCTTCGACTACCGCTATGGCTACACCTTC
>NA|TRBJ2-1|NA|TRBV9
CASSVVPRGSGNEQFF
TGTGCCAGCAGCGTAGTCCCCAGGGGTTCGGGCAATGAGCAGTTCTTC
>TRBD1|TRBJ1-6|few|TRBV30
CAWHDRGRGNSPLHF
TGTGCCTGGCACGACAGGGGCCGGGGTAATTCACCCCTCCACTTT
>TRBD1|TRBJ1-1|NA|TRBV7-9
CASSLWTGGTFREAFF
TGTGCCAGCAGCCTCTGGACAGGAGGGACTTTTAGAGAAGCTTTCTTT
>NA|TRBJ2-2|few|TRBV20-1
CSAAAGGVNGELFF
TGCAGTGCTGCAGCAGGCGGAGTTAACGGGGAGCTGTTTTTT
>NA|TRBJ1-6|NA|TRBV14
CASSLGAGRLYNSPLHF
TGTGCCAGCAGCCTCGGGGCCGGCCGTCTCTATAATTCACCCCTCCACTTT
>TRBD1|TRBJ1-1|few|TRBV29-1
CSVGLIQGHTEAFF
TGCAGCGTTGGTTTAATACAGGGGCACACTGAAGCTTTCTTT
>NA|TRBJ2-6|many|TRBV12-3/TRBV12-4
CASSIDSSGANVLTF
TGTGCCAGCAGTATCGACAGCTCTGGGGCCAACGTCCTGACTTTC
>NA|TRBJ2-2|few|TRBV7-9
CASSPARRTAMNTGELFF
TGTGCCAGCAGCCCTGCCCGAAGGACAGCAATGAACACCGGGGAGCTGTTTTTT
>NA|TRBJ2-1|few|TRBV18
CASSPPGRRNNEQFF
TGTGCCAGCTCACCACCGGGCAGGAGGAACAATGAGCAGTTCTTC
>NA|TRBJ2-7|many|TRBV7-2
CASSLNRDHYEQYF
TGTGCCAGCAGCTTAAACAGGGACCACTACGAGCAGTACTTC
>TRBD1|TRBJ2-5|many|TRBV7-9
CASSLGQGQETQYF
TGTGCCAGCAGCTTGGGACAGGGCCAAGAGACCCAGTACTTC
>TRBD1|TRBJ1-2|few|TRBV27
CASSLFQGARGYTF
TGTGCCAGCAGTTTATTCCAGGGGGCTAGGGGCTACACCTTC
>NA|TRBJ2-2|few|TRBV20-1
CSASAINRATGELFF
TGCAGTGCTAGCGCTATCAACAGGGCCACCGGGGAGCTGTTTTTT
>NA|TRBJ1-6|few|TRBV5-1
CASSLGGPPLHF
TGCGCCAGCAGCTTGGGCGGCCCACCCCTCCACTTT
>TRBD1|TRBJ2-2|NA|TRBV5-1
CASRGQGATTGELFF
TGCGCCAGCAGGGGACAGGGGGCGACCACCGGGGAGCTGTTTTTT
>NA|TRBJ1-2|NA|TRBV28
CASSPGTNLHYGYTF
TGTGCCAGCAGTCCGGGGACAAATCTGCACTATGGCTACACCTTC
>NA|TRBJ2-4|NA|TRBV5-1
CASSLGVGDLAKNIQYF
TGCGCCAGCAGCTTGGGGGTCGGCGATTTAGCCAAAAACATTCAGTACTTC
>TRBD2|TRBJ2-2|many|TRBV27
CASTLTSREGTGELFF
TGTGCCAGCACCCTCACGTCGCGGGAGGGGACCGGGGAGCTGTTTTTT
>NA|TRBJ1-6|NA|TRBV30
CACSSRDYNSPLHF
TGTGCCTGTAGCTCCCGGGACTATAATTCACCCCTCCACTTT
>NA|TRBJ1-4|few|TRBV19
CASSIWTQGEKLFF
TGTGCCAGTAGTATTTGGACTCAGGGTGAAAAACTGTTTTTT
>NA|TRBJ2-1|NA|TRBV5-6
CASSLGAGPYNEQFF
TGTGCCAGCAGCTTAGGGGCAGGGCCCTACAATGAGCAGTTCTTC
>NA|TRBJ2-1|few|TRBV18
CASSPLAIDYNEQFF
TGTGCCAGCTCACCTTTGGCAATTGATTACAATGAGCAGTTCTTC
>NA|TRBJ2-1|NA|TRBV7-2
CASSRALAYNEQFF
TGTGCCAGCAGCCGAGCTCTAGCCTACAATGAGCAGTTCTTC
>TRBD1|TRBJ1-1|few|TRBV12-3/TRBV12-4
CASSHRDRRNTEAFF
TGTGCCAGCAGTCATAGGGACAGGAGAAACACTGAAGCTTTCTTT
>NA|TRBJ2-2|NA|TRBV28
CVSSHTIGQPNTGELFF
TGTGTCAGCAGCCATACTATTGGACAGCCGAACACCGGGGAGCTGTTTTTT
>NA|TRBJ1-2|NA|TRBV4-1
CASSQPSGREDGYTF
TGCGCCAGCAGCCAACCCTCCGGCAGGGAAGATGGCTACACCTTC
>NA|TRBJ2-7|NA|TRBV5-1
CASSKTGPESEQYF
TGCGCCAGCAGCAAGACAGGTCCGGAAAGCGAGCAGTACTTC
>TRBD2|TRBJ2-1|few|TRBV20-1
CSARGGTSGINEQFF
TGCAGTGCTAGAGGGGGGACTAGCGGGATTAATGAGCAGTTCTTC